This T cell receptor (beta chain) was identified in a study of T cells in Graves' hyperthyroidism and ophthalmopathy. The blood sample was taken at first hyperthyroidism diagnosis, before any ophthalmopathy symptoms. The PBMCs had their origin in roughly 9.4 ml of fresh peripheral blood. Only a few counts were recorded for this clonotype. Trimming took off 0 bases at V and 0 bases at J, with 12 bases between the two ends. The CDR3 totals 16 residues. CDR1 and CDR2 from the germline V gene are SQVTM and ANQGSEA. Using RNA transcripts as the source, TCR beta CDR3 regions were amplified. The TCR CDR3 was amplified in a first-round RT-PCR using the HTBI primer set. MiXCR, run by TCRdb on the multiplex PCR reads, gives a single entry per CDR3 protein. The repertoire holds hundreds of thousands of distinct CDR3 sequences, with around 20% as singletons.

The sample was blood. The chain combines TRBV29-1 with TRBJ1-3; D unclear. The receptor was derived from a woman between 45 and 65 years old with Graves' hyperthyroidism that later progressed to Graves' ophthalmopathy. DNA for the CDR3: TGCAGCGTTGAAGATCAGAACGGTTCCTCTGGAAACACCATATATTTT. Protein sequence: CSVEDQNGSSGNTIYF.